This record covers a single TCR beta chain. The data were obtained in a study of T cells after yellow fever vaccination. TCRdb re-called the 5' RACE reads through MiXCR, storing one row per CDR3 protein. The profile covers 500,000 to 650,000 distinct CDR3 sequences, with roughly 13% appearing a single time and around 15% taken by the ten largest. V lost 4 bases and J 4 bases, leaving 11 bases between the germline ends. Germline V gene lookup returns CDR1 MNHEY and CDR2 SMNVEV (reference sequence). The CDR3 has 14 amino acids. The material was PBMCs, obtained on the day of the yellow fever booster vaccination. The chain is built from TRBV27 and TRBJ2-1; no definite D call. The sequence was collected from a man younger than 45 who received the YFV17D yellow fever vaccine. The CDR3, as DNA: TGTGCCAGCAGTTCCCTAAGTAGGTACAATGAGCAGTTCTTC. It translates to CASSSLSRYNEQFF.